This T cell receptor beta chain was identified in a study of tumor-infiltrating lymphocytes in primary liver carcinoma. Study as a whole: Subjects consisted of male and female patients aged 30 to 69 years. Findings of the study overall: Between tumor regions, pairs overlapped more than tumor-adjacent and tumor-blood pairs did. Compared with blood, tumor repertoires held significantly more in their top 250 clones.

The V end lost 6 bases, the J end lost 5 bases, and 28 bases lay between the germline ends. CDR1 and CDR2 from the germline V gene are MNHNS and SASEGT. The CDR3 has 18 residues. Remarks on this clonotype: Its antigen is not identified.

TCR beta cDNA was made from 450 to 500 ng total RNA with a constant-region primer. Employing slightly modified ARM-PCR, three nested multiplex PCR rounds were run, and these gave rise to the TCR beta libraries. The opening two PCR rounds, 10 cycles each, paired TRBV1-TRBV30 forward primers with a C-beta reverse primer. TCRdb called the multiplex PCR reads again in MiXCR, with one record for every CDR3 protein. The sample consists of some 50,000 distinct CDR3 sequences, approximately 70% of them appearing once. It was from roughly 20-30 mg of unsorted bulk tissue that RNA and DNA were co-extracted. This clonotype was obtained from a man aged 40-50 years with primary liver carcinoma and hepatitis B virus infection. The chain joins TRBV6-1 to TRBJ2-5; D could derive from TRBD1 or TRBD2 (5 bases each). The material sequenced was liver tumor tissue from sampling region 5. Subset in this sample: tumor region T5, tumor centre. The CDR3: CASRKELGRATGKETQYF. The CDR3 DNA reads TGTGCCAGCAGAAAAGAATTGGGGCGAGCCACCGGGAAGGAGACCCAGTACTTC.